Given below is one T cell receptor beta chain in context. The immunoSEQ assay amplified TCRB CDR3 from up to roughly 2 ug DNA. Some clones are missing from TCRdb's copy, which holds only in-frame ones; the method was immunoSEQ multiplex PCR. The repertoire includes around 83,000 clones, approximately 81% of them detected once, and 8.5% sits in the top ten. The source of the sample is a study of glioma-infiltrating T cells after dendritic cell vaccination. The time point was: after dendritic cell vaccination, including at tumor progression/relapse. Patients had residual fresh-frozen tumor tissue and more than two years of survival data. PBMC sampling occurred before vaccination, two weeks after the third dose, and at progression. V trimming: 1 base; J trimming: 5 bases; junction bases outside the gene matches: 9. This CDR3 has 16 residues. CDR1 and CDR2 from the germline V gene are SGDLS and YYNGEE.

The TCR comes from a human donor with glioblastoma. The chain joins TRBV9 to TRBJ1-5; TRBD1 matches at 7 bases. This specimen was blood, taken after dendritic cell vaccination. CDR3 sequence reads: CASSVPPGQNYQPQHF. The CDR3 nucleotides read TGTGCCAGCAGCGTACCCCCGGGACAGAACTATCAGCCCCAGCATTTT.